This T cell receptor beta chain was recorded in a study of blood T cells in healthy people across ages. The study, taken as a whole, reports: When set beside aged donors, long-lived donors presented more naive CD4+ cells and higher diversity. Roughly linear age-related decline in beta diversity appeared, significant by age about 40.

Using a J-beta primer mix together with a sample-barcoded 5' primer, a second PCR was run for about 6 to 11 cycles. TCRdb reprocessed the 5' RACE reads with MiXCR, giving one entry per CDR3 protein. The sample has approximately 800,000 distinct CDR3 sequences; around 68% are singletons. V shed 4 bases and J 4 bases; nucleotides not matched to a gene: 6. CDR3 size: 14 residues. The germline V gene encodes CDR1 SNHLY and CDR2 FYNNEI. This clonotype was detected a few times. What it binds is not known. This clonotype was obtained from a young man in good health. The sequencing sample was made of blood. The gene calls are TRBV2 and TRBJ1-2; 7 bases align to TRBD1. In DNA, the CDR3 is TGTGCCAGCAGTGGTCAGGGGGTTATCTATGGCTACACCTTC. Amino acid sequence: CASSGQGVIYGYTF. Complete variable domain (other parts from reference TRBV2 and TRBJ1-2): EPEVTQTPSHQVTQMGQEVILRCVPISNHLYFYWYRQILGQKVEFLVSFYNNEISEKSEIFDDQFSVERPDGSNFTLKIRSTKLEDSAMYFCASSGQGVIYGYTFGSGTRLTVV.